The entry that follows covers one TCR beta chain sequence. The assay was immunoSEQ multiplex PCR, and TCRdb's table has in-frame clones only and misses some. The table has about 51,000 clones, more than 65% seen once. The source of the sample is a study of OX40 agonist ivuxolimab in advanced cancers. At the level of the study: Patients in dose escalation had liver, melanoma, kidney or head and neck cancers.

This sequence was found in an adult with an advanced solid tumor such as melanoma, head and neck, liver or kidney cancer. This material consisted of CD4+ or CD8+ T cells sorted from blood, taken in a trial of the OX40 agonist ivuxolimab.

The CDR3 region is CASSVGGVGELFF. CDR3 DNA: TGTGCCAGCAGCGTCGGTGGCGTCGGGGAGCTGTTTTTT. This sequence joins TRBV9 and TRBJ2-2, with no clear D. V lost 2 bases to trimming and J lost 7 bases, with 9 bases between them. The length of the CDR3 is 13 residues. The germline CDR1 and CDR2 sequences are SGDLS and YYNGEE.